Sequencing of this T cell receptor beta chain was carried out in a study of T-cell reconstitution after alpha-beta-depleted transplantation in children. Unique molecular identifiers were used in preparing the TCRbeta library. Each CDR3 protein gets one entry after TCRdb re-called the PCR reads with MiXCR. The data hold hundreds of thousands of distinct CDR3 sequences, with approximately 16% observed a single time. The clonotype comes from a human donor who donated a stem cell graft to a child with acute myeloid leukemia. Sequencing used PBMCs from the stem cell graft donor, obtained from the stem cell graft.

CDR3 amino acids: CASSRDRGFTEAFF. CDR3 nucleotides: TGTGCCAGCAGCCGGGACAGGGGATTCACTGAAGCTTTCTTT. The gene calls are TRBV7-8 and TRBJ1-1; 10 bases align to TRBD1. From germline, CDR1 is SGHVS and CDR2 FQNEAQ. The CDR3 runs to 14 residues. Unmatched junction bases numbered 4, after V lost 5 bases and J lost 4 bases.